A single sample gave rise to the 21 T cell receptor beta chains below, sequenced in a study of cytomegalovirus exposure and HLA in healthy donors. Amplification used 60 Vbeta primers and 13 Jbeta primers. The method was immunoSEQ multiplex PCR; TCRdb's version includes in-frame clones alone and lacks a portion of them. The profile shows about 140,000 clones, about 74% of them singletons. Material for sequencing was PBMCs. The receptors come from a man aged 25 to 45 in good health and CMV-seronegative.

The chain has TRBV2 and TRBJ1-2; the D gene is possibly TRBD1 (6 bases). Deletions cut 5 bases from V and 2 bases from J, with 15 bases between. Germline CDR1 is SNHLY and CDR2 is FYNNEI. CDR3 length: 15 amino acids. CDR3 amino acids: CASSTHPDSNYGYTF. The CDR3 nucleotides are TGTGCCAGCAGTACCCACCCGGACAGCAACTATGGCTACACCTTC.

In its sample, this clone was seen once. The chain uses TRBV10-3 and TRBJ2-7; 7 bases agree with TRBD1. V trimming: 8 bases; J trimming: 1 base; junction bases outside the gene matches: 5. CDR3 length: 13 amino acids. Germline CDR1 ENHRY, CDR2 SYGVKD. The CDR3 here is CAIGGTASYEQYF. The CDR3 DNA reads as TGTGCCATCGGTGGGACAGCTTCCTACGAGCAGTACTTC.

This sequence joins TRBV14 and TRBJ2-3, with 11 nucleotides matching TRBD2. The CDR3 runs 16 residues. From germline, CDR1 is SGHDN and CDR2 FVKESK. Losses at the gene ends were 0 bases for V and 1 base for J; bases not matched to a gene: 0. The chain's CDR3 is CASSQEGLAGTDTQYF. For the CDR3, the DNA is TGTGCCAGCAGCCAAGAGGGACTAGCGGGCACAGATACGCAGTATTTT.

The chain is built from TRBV10-1 and TRBJ2-7; TRBD1 matches 7 bases. Trimming at V came to 3 bases and at J to 3 bases, leaving 2 bases not matched to a gene. CDR3 length: 13 amino acids. Germline V CDR1 and CDR2: WNHNN, SYGVQD (reference sequence). DNA of the CDR3: TGCGCCAGCAGTGATTACAGGGGCTACGAGCAGTACTTC. It encodes CASSDYRGYEQYF.

Only a few counts were recorded for this clone. The rearrangement links TRBV2 to TRBJ1-2, with D possibly matching TRBD1 (6 bases). The germline V and J ends were trimmed by 0 bases and 6 bases, with 8 bases remaining between them. The length of the CDR3 is 13 residues. CDR1 and CDR2 (germline): SNHLY, FYNNEI. CDR3 protein: CASSEAHRDGYTF. CDR3 bases: TGTGCCAGCAGTGAAGCCCACAGGGATGGCTACACCTTC.

The chain uses TRBV9 and TRBJ2-5; 7 bases match TRBD1. J was trimmed by 3 bases and V by 2 bases; bases with no gene match: 1. This CDR3 contains 13 residues. From germline, CDR1 is SGDLS and CDR2 YYNGEE. CDR3 in DNA: TGTGCCAGCAGCGTTGACAGGGAAGAGACCCAGTACTTC. Its protein is CASSVDREETQYF.

This clone was counted only a few times. This rearrangement joins TRBV1 to TRBJ2-1; the table gives TRBD2 as D, unverified against the DNA. TRBV1 is designated a pseudogene. The CDR3 is 14 residues long. The CDR3 protein is CTSSPGLASYEQFF. DNA of the CDR3: TGCACCAGCAGCCCGGGACTAGCGAGCTATGAGCAGTTCTTC.

This clone was observed a handful of times. The chain couples TRBV6-4 to TRBJ2-1; 8 bases agree with TRBD1. The CDR3 runs to 18 residues. After removal of 0 bases from V and 5 bases from J, the junction contained 12 bases not matched to a gene. Germline CDR1 is MRHNA and CDR2 is SNTAGT. The CDR3 spells CASSDSPGGQGFHNEQFF. The CDR3 nucleotides read TGTGCCAGCAGTGACTCTCCGGGTGGACAGGGATTCCACAATGAGCAGTTCTTC.

V and J are TRBV9 and TRBJ1-3; D is perhaps TRBD1 (5 bases). In germline, CDR1 is SGDLS, CDR2 YYNGEE. V was trimmed by 4 bases and J by 0 bases, leaving 11 bases between them. This CDR3 contains 15 residues. As DNA, the CDR3 is TGTGCCAGCAGCCCCGGGGGGAGCTCTGGAAACACCATATATTTT. It translates to CASSPGGSSGNTIYF.

This clone was recorded only once. This chain joins TRBV2 and TRBJ2-2; TRBD2 matches at 8 bases. The CDR3 consists of 16 residues. V lost 2 bases, J lost 4 bases, and 6 bases stayed unmatched. Germline V gene data show CDR1 as SNHLY and CDR2 as FYNNEI. This CDR3 is CASSERAAGGTGELFF. The CDR3, as DNA: TGTGCCAGCAGTGAAAGGGCTGCGGGGGGCACCGGGGAGCTGTTTTTT.

The chain couples TRBV5-1 to TRBJ1-1; D ambiguous. Trimming cost V 0 bases and J 1 base, with 10 bases left between them. Germline V gene sequence: CDR1 SGHRS, CDR2 YFSETQ. The CDR3 extends over 15 amino acids. CDR3 loop: CASSLVGRQNTEAFF. CDR3 nucleotide sequence: TGCGCCAGCAGCTTGGTCGGCAGGCAGAACACTGAAGCTTTCTTT. Using reference TRBV5-1 and TRBJ1-1 for the parts outside the CDR3, the full variable domain is KAGVTQTPRYLIKTRGQQVTLSCSPISGHRSVSWYQQTPGQGLQFLFEYFSETQRNKGNFPGRFSGRQFSNSRSEMNVSTLELGDSALYLCASSLVGRQNTEAFFGQGTRLTVV.

The V and J genes are TRBV27 and TRBJ2-1; TRBD2 aligns across 7 bases. From germline, CDR1 is MNHEY and CDR2 SMNVEV (reference sequence). This CDR3 has 15 amino acids. Trimming removed 2 bases from V and 8 bases from J; junction bases left unmatched: 9. This chain's CDR3 is CASSLGSSGFDEQFF. The CDR3 nucleotides are TGTGCCAGCAGTTTAGGGTCTAGCGGTTTCGATGAGCAGTTCTTC.

This clone has a single count. This chain links TRBV5-6 with TRBJ2-5; 10 positions agree with TRBD2. Germline-derived CDR1 and CDR2 are SGHDT and YYEEEE. The CDR3 contains 17 residues. Trimming took 0 bases from V and 2 from J; bases not matched to a gene: 7. DNA for the CDR3: TGTGCCAGCAGCTTGGTGCCTAGCGGGAGTGGACAAGAGACCCAGTACTTC. This gives the protein CASSLVPSGSGQETQYF. The full variable domain, its missing parts supplied by reference TRBV5-6 and TRBJ2-5, is DAGVTQSPTHLIKTRGQQVTLRCSPKSGHDTVSWYQQALGQGPQFIFQYYEEEERQRGNFPDRFSGHQFPNYSSELNVNALLLGDSALYLCASSLVPSGSGQETQYFGPGTRLLVL.

This chain links TRBV30 with TRBJ1-2; 7 bases line up with TRBD1. CDR3 size: 14 residues. The J segment lost 1 base and the V segment lost 7 bases, leaving 9 bases of the junction unmatched. The germline V gene encodes CDR1 GTSNPN and CDR2 SVGIG (reference sequence). In nucleotides, the CDR3 is TGTGCCTCCCAACGCCGGGACAGTAACTATGGCTACACCTTC. It encodes CASQRRDSNYGYTF.

The rearrangement uses TRBV7-2 and TRBJ2-7, with TRBD1 as a possible D gene (5 bases). CDR3 length: 16 amino acids. In germline, CDR1 is SGHTA, CDR2 FQGNSA. Trimming shortened V by 3 bases and J by 3 bases, and 18 bases separated the two germline ends. The CDR3 DNA sequence: TGTGCCAGCAGCTTGGGTAGTGGCCCAGGGCGCTACGAGCAGTACTTC. Amino acid sequence: CASSLGSGPGRYEQYF.

This clone was counted a few times. This chain links TRBV4-2 with TRBJ2-5, with D unclear. The germline V and J ends were trimmed by 0 bases and 3 bases, with 2 bases remaining between them. Germline V gene sequence: CDR1 LGHNA, CDR2 YNFKEQ. The CDR3 has 12 amino acids. CDR3 amino acids: CASSQDKETQYF. CDR3 sequence (DNA): TGTGCCAGCAGCCAAGATAAAGAGACCCAGTACTTC.

The sample holds one count of this clone. The chain uses TRBV7-6 and TRBJ1-4; 7 bases align to TRBD1. CDR1 and CDR2 from the germline V gene are SGHVS and FNYEAQ. The J segment lost 7 bases and the V segment lost 5 bases, leaving 13 bases of the junction unmatched. The CDR3 is 16 amino acids. The CDR3 protein is CASSPAYQGVTEKLFF. The CDR3 DNA sequence: TGTGCCAGCAGCCCAGCTTATCAGGGGGTGACTGAAAAACTGTTTTTT.

The V and J genes are TRBV4-1 and TRBJ2-3; D remains ambiguous. The germline V gene has CDR1 MGHRA and CDR2 YSYEKL. CDR3 size: 14 residues. The V end was cut by 1 base, the J end by 2 bases, with 7 bases between. This chain's CDR3 is CASSQVVYTDTQYF. The CDR3 nucleotides are TGCGCCAGCAGCCAAGTCGTCTACACAGATACGCAGTATTTT.

The rearrangement joins TRBV9 to TRBJ1-4; maybe TRBD1 (6 bases). Looked up from germline, CDR1 is SGDLS and CDR2 is YYNGEE. The V and J ends lost 0 bases and 3 bases respectively, with 15 bases between them. The CDR3 is 17 residues long. The CDR3 spells CASSVAPLGASNEKLFF. CDR3 in DNA: TGTGCCAGCAGCGTAGCTCCACTGGGGGCATCTAATGAAAAACTGTTTTTT. Drawing the rest from reference TRBV9 and TRBJ1-4, the complete variable domain is DSGVTQTPKHLITATGQRVTLRCSPRSGDLSVYWYQQSLDQGLQFLIQYYNGEERAKGNILERFSAQQFPDLHSELNLSSLELGDSALYFCASSVAPLGASNEKLFFGSGTQLSVL.

V usage is TRBV27 and J usage is TRBJ2-1; 10 nucleotides line up with TRBD2. The V and J ends lost 5 bases and 9 bases, in that order; junction bases with no gene match: 16. CDR1 is MNHEY, CDR2 SMNVEV, per germline (reference sequence). CDR3 length: 17 amino acids. Written as DNA, the CDR3 is TGTGCCAGCAGTGCCCAAAGGACTAGCGGTAGTAAGGGTGAGCAGTTCTTC. Its translation is CASSAQRTSGSKGEQFF.

The chain couples TRBV21-1 to TRBJ2-2; whether TRBD1, the table's D call, matches the DNA was not checked. TRBV21-1 is marked as a pseudogene. The CDR3 covers 18 residues. The chain's CDR3 is CASSNRGRRYANTGELFF. The CDR3 DNA reads TGTGCCAGCAGCAATAGGGGTAGGCGGTACGCGAACACCGGGGAGCTGTTTTTT.